This T cell receptor beta chain was observed in a study of response to subunit inactivated influenza vaccine. Notes on the study in general: Each seasonal flu vaccination may recruit only limited new T cells, authors suggested.

Details on this clonotype: Its matching antigen is unknown.

The CDR3 has 14 amino acids. V was cut by 0 bases and J by 5 bases, with 10 bases left in between. Per germline, CDR1 LGHNA and CDR2 YSLEER. MiXCR, run by TCRdb on the RT-PCR reads, gives a single entry per CDR3 protein. The sample yields about 300,000 distinct CDR3 sequences, roughly 22% seen once. The rearrangement links TRBV4-3 to TRBJ2-5; D is ambiguous. The sequences come from PBMCs from blood, collected around 22 months after vaccination. The clonotype originates from a man in his fifties or sixties who received an inactivated influenza vaccine. The CDR3 sequence is CASSQDKRTETQYF. DNA for the CDR3: TGCGCCAGCAGCCAAGATAAGCGTACGGAGACCCAGTACTTC.